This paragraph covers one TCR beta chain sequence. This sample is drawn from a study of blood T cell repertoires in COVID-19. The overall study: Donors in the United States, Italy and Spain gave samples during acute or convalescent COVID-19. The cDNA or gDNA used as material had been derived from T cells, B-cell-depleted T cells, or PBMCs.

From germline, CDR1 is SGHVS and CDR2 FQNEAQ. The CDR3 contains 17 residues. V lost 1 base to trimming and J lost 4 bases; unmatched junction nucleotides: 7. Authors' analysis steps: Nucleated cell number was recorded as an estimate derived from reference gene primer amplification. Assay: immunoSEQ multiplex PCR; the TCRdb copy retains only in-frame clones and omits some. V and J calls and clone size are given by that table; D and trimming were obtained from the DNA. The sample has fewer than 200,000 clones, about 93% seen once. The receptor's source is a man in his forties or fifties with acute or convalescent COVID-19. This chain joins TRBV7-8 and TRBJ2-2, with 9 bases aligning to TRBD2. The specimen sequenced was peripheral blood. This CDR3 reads CASSLELAGVVTGELFF. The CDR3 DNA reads TGTGCCAGCAGCTTAGAGTTAGCGGGAGTGGTCACCGGGGAGCTGTTTTTT. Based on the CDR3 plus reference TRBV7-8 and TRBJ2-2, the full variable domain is GAGVSQSPRYKVAKRGQDVALRCDPISGHVSLFWYQQALGQGPEFLTYFQNEAQLDKSGLPSDRFFAERPEGSVSTLKIQRTQQEDSAVYLCASSLELAGVVTGELFFGEGSRLTVL.